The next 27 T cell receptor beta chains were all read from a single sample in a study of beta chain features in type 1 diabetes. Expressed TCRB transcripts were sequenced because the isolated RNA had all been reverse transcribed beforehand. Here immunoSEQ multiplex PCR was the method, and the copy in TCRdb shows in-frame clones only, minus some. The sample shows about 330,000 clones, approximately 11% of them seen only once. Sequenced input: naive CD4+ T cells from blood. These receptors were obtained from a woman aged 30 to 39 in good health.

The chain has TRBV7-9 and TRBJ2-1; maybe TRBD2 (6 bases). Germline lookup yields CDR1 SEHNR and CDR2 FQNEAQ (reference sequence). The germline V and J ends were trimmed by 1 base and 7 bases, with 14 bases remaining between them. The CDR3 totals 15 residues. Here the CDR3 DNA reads TGTGCCAGCAGCTTAGACGGGAGCCACGGAAATGAGCAGTTCTTC. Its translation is CASSLDGSHGNEQFF. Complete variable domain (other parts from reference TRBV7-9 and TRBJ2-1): DTGVSQNPRHKITKRGQNVTFRCDPISEHNRLYWYRQTLGQGPEFLTYFQNEAQLEKSRLLSDRFSAERPKGSFSTLEIQRTEQGDSAMYLCASSLDGSHGNEQFFGPGTRLTVL.

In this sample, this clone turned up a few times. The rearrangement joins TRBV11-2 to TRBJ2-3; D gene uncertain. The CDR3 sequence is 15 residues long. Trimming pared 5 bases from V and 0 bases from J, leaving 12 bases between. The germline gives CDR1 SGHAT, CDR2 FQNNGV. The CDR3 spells CASSTVTLSTDTQYF. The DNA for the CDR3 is TGTGCCAGCAGCACCGTTACTCTTAGCACAGATACGCAGTATTTT.

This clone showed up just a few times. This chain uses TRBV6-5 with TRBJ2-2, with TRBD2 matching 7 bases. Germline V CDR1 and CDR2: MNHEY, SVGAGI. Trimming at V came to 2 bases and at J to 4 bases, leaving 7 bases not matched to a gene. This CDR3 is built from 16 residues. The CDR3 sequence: CASSYGAGVGTGELFF. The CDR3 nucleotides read TGTGCCAGCAGTTACGGGGCGGGAGTGGGCACCGGGGAGCTGTTTTTT.

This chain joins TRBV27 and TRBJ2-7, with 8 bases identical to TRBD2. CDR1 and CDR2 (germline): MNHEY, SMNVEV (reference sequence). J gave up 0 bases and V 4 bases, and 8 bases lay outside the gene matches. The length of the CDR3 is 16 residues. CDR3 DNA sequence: TGTGCCAGCAGTTCCAGGACTAGCCCCTACTCCTACGAGCAGTACTTC. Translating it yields CASSSRTSPYSYEQYF.

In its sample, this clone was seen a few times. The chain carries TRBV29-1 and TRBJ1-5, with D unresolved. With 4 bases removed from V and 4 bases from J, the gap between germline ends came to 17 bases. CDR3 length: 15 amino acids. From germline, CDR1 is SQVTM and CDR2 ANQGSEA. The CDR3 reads CSVVGRGGSNQPQHF. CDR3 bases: TGCAGCGTTGTGGGCCGAGGAGGGTCTAATCAGCCCCAGCATTTT.

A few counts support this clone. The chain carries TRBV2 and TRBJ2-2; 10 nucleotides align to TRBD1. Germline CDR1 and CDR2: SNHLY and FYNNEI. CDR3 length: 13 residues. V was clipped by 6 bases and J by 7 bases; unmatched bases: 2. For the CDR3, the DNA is TGTGCCAGCAGGGGACAGGGGATCGGGGAGCTGTTTTTT. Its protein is CASRGQGIGELFF.

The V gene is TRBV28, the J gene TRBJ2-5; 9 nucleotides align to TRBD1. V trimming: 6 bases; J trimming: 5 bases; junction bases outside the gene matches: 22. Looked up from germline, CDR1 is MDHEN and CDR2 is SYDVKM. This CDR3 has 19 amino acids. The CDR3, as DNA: TGTGCCAGCAGGCTTCAGGGACAGGGATTGTTTACTCTCCCCGAGACCCAGTACTTC. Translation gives CASRLQGQGLFTLPETQYF. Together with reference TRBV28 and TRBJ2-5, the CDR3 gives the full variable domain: DVKVTQSSRYLVKRTGEKVFLECVQDMDHENMFWYRQDPGLGLRLIYFSYDVKMKEKGDIPEGYSVSREKKERFSLILESASTNQTSMYLCASRLQGQGLFTLPETQYFGPGTRLLVL.

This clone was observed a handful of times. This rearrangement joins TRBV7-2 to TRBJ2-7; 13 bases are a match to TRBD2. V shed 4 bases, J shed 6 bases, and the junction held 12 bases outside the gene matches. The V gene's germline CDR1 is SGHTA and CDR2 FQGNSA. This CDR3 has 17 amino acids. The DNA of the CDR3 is TGTGCCAGCAGCTCTTCGGGACTAGCGGGATCTCGAGGCGAGCAGTACTTC. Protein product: CASSSSGLAGSRGEQYF.

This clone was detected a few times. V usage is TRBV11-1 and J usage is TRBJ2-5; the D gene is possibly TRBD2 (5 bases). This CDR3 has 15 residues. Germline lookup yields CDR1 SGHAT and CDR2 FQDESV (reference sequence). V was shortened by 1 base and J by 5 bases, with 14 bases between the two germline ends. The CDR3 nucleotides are TGTGCCAGCAGCTTAGTCCGGGAAATTTGGGAGACCCAGTACTTC. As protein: CASSLVREIWETQYF.

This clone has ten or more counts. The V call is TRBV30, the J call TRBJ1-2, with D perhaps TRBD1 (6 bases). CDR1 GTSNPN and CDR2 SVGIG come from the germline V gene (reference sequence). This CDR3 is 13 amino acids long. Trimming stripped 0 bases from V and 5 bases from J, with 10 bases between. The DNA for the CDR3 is TGTGCCTGGAGTGTCGGACAGATGTATGGCTACACCTTC. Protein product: CAWSVGQMYGYTF.

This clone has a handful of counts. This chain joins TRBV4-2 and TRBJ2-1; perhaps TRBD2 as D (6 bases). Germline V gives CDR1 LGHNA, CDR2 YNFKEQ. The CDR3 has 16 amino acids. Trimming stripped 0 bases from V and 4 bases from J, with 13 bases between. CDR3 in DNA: TGTGCCAGCAGCCAAGACCACCGCGGGACGTACAATGAGCAGTTCTTC. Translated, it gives CASSQDHRGTYNEQFF.

CDR3 nucleotide sequence: TGTGCCAGCAGCGAAGCACTAGCCAGCGAGCAGTACTTC. Translating gives CASSEALASEQYF. The V gene is TRBV9, the J gene TRBJ2-7, with D perhaps TRBD2 (6 bases). This CDR3 is built from 13 residues. CDR1 and CDR2 (germline): SGDLS, YYNGEE. V gave up 3 bases and J gave up 6 bases, with 13 bases separating them.

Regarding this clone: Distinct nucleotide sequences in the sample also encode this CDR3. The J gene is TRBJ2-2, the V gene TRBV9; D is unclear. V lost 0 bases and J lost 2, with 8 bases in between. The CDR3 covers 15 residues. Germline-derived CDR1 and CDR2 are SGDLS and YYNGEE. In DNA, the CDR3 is TGTGCCAGCAGCGTAGGGCAGGTCAACACCGGGGAGCTGTTTTTT. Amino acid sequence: CASSVGQVNTGELFF.

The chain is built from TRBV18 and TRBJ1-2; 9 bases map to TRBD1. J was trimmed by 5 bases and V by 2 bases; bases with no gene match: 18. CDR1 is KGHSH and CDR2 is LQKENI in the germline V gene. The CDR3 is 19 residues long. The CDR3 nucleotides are TGTGCCAGCTCACCAAACACCGGGACAGGGTTAGATTCCCTATATGGCTACACCTTC. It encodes CASSPNTGTGLDSLYGYTF.

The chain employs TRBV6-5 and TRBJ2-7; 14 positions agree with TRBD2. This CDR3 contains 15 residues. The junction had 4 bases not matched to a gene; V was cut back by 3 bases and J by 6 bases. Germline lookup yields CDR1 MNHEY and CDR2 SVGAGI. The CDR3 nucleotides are TGTGCCAGCAGTTATTTGACTAGCGGGAGGGTCGAGCAGTACTTC. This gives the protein CASSYLTSGRVEQYF.

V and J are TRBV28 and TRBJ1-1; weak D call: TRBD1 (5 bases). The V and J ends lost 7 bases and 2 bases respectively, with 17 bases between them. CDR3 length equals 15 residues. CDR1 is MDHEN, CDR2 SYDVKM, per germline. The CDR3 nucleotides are TGTGCCAGCACCCCGCGGGGCAAGGTAAACACTGAAGCTTTCTTT. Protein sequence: CASTPRGKVNTEAFF.

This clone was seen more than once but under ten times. The CDR3 loop is CASSRTSGSLIGSTEQYF. The CDR3 bases are TGTGCCAGCAGCCGTACTAGCGGGAGCTTAATTGGATCAACCGAGCAGTACTTC. V gene TRBV11-2 combines with J gene TRBJ2-7; 11 bases line up with TRBD2. The trim removed 5 bases at V and 6 bases at J, leaving 18 bases unmatched. CDR3 length: 18 amino acids. The germline V gene encodes CDR1 SGHAT and CDR2 FQNNGV.

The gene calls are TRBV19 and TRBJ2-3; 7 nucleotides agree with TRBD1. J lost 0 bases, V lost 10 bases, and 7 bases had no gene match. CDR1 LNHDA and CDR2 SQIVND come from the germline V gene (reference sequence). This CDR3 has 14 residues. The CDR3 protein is CATTTGISTDTQYF. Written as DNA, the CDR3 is TGTGCCACTACGACAGGGATTAGCACAGATACGCAGTATTTT.

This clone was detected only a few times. In nucleotides, the CDR3 is TGTGCCAGCAGGCCGACAGTCCGTACTGAAGCTTTCTTT. Residues: CASRPTVRTEAFF. The chain employs TRBV28 and TRBJ1-1; D is perhaps TRBD1 (5 bases). V was clipped by 6 bases and J by 5 bases, with 13 bases between them. CDR1 MDHEN and CDR2 SYDVKM come from the germline V gene. The CDR3 spans 13 residues.

The CDR3 DNA reads as TGTGCCAGCAGCTTAGTGGGCGAACAAGAGACCCAGTACTTC. As protein: CASSLVGEQETQYF. V and J are TRBV7-2 and TRBJ2-5, with D hard to call. Germline-derived CDR1 and CDR2 are SGHTA and FQGNSA. Trimming left V 1 base short and J 2 bases short, with 8 bases between. The CDR3 spans 14 residues.

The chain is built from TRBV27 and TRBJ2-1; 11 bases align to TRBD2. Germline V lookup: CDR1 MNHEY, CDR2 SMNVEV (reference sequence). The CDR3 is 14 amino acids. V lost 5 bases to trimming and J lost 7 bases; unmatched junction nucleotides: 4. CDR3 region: CASSPSGRNNEQFF. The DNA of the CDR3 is TGTGCCAGCAGTCCTAGCGGGAGGAATAATGAGCAGTTCTTC.

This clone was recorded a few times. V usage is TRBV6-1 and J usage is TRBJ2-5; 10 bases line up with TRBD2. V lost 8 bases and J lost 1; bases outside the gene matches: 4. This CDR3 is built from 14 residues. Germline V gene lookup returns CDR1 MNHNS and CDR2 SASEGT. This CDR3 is CASAGTSVQETQYF. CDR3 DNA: TGTGCCAGCGCCGGGACTAGCGTCCAAGAGACCCAGTACTTC.

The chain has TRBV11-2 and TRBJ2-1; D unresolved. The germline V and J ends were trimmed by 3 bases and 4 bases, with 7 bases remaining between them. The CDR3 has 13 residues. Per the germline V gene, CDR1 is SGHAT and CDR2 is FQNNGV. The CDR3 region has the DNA TGTGCCAGCAGCTTCTTAGAATACAATGAGCAGTTCTTC. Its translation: CASSFLEYNEQFF.

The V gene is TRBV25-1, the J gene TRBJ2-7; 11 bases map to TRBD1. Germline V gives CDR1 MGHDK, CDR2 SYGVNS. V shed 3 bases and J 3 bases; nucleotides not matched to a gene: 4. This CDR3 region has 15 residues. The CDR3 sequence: CASSETGTGGYEQYF. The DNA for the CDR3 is TGTGCCAGCAGTGAGACCGGGACAGGGGGCTACGAGCAGTACTTC.

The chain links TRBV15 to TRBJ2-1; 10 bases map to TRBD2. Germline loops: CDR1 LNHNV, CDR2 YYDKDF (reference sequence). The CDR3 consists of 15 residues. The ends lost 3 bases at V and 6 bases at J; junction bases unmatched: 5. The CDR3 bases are TGTGCCACCAGCAGTGGGCTAGCGGGAGTCAATGAGCAGTTCTTC. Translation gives CATSSGLAGVNEQFF. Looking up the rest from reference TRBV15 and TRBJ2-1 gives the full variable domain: DAMVIQNPRYQVTQFGKPVTLSCSQTLNHNVMYWYQQKSSQAPKLLFHYYDKDFNNEADTPDNFQSRRPNTSFCFLDIRSPGLGDTAMYLCATSSGLAGVNEQFFGPGTRLTVL.

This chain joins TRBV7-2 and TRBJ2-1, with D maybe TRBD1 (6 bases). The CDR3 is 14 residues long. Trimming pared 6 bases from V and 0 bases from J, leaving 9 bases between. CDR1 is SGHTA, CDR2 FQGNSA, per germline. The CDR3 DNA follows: TGTGCCAGCAGGACAGGCAGCTCCTACAATGAGCAGTTCTTC. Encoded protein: CASRTGSSYNEQFF.

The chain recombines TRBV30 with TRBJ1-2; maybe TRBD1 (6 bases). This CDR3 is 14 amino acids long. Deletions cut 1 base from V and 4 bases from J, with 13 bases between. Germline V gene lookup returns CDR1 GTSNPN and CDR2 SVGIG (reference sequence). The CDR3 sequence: CAWSEKGGGYGYTF. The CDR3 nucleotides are TGTGCCTGGAGTGAAAAAGGGGGTGGCTATGGCTACACCTTC.